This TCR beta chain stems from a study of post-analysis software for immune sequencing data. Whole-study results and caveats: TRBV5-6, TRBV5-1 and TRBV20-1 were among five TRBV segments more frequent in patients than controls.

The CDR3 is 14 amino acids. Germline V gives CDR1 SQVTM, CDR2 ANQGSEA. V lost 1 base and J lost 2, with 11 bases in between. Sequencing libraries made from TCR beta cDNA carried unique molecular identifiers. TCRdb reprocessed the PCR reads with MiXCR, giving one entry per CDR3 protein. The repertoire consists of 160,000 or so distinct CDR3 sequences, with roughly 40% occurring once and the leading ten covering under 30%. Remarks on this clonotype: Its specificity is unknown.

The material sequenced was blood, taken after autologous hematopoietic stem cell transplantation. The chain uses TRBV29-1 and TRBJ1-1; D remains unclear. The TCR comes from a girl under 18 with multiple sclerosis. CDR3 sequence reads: CSVEAPPYNTEAFF. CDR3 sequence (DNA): TGCAGCGTTGAAGCCCCCCCGTACAACACTGAAGCTTTCTTT.